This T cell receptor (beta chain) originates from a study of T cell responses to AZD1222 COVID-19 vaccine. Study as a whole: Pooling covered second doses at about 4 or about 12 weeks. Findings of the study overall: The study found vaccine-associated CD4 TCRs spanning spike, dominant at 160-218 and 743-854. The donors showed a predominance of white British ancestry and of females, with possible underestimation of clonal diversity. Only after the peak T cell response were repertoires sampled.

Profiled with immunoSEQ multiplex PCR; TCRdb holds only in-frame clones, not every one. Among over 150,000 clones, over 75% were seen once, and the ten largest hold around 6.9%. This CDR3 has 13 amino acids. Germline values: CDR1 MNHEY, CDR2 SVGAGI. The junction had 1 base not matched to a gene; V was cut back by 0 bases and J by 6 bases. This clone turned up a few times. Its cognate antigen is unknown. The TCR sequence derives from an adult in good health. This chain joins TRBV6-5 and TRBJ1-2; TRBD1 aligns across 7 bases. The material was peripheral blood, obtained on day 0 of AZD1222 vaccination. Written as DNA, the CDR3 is TGTGCCAGCAGTTACTCCCAGGGGGATGGCTACACCTTC. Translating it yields CASSYSQGDGYTF.